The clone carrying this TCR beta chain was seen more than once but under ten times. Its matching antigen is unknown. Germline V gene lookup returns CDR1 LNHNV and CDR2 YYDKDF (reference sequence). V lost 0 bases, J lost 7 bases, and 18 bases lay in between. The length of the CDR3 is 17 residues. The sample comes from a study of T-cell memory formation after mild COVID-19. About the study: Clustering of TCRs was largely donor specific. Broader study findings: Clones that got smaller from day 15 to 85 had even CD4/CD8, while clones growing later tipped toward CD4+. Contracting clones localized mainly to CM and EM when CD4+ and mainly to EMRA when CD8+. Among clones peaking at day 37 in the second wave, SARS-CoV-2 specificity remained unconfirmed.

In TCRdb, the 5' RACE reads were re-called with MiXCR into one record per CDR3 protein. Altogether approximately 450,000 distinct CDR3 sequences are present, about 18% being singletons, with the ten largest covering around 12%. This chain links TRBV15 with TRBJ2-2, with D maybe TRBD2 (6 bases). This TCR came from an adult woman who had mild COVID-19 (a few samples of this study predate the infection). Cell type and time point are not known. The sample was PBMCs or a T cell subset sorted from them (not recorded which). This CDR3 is CATSRDSPSALGGELFF. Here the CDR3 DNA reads TGTGCCACCAGCAGAGATTCTCCTAGCGCTTTGGGCGGGGAGCTGTTTTTT. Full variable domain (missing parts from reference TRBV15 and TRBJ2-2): DAMVIQNPRYQVTQFGKPVTLSCSQTLNHNVMYWYQQKSSQAPKLLFHYYDKDFNNEADTPDNFQSRRPNTSFCFLDIRSPGLGDTAMYLCATSRDSPSALGGELFFGEGSRLTVL.